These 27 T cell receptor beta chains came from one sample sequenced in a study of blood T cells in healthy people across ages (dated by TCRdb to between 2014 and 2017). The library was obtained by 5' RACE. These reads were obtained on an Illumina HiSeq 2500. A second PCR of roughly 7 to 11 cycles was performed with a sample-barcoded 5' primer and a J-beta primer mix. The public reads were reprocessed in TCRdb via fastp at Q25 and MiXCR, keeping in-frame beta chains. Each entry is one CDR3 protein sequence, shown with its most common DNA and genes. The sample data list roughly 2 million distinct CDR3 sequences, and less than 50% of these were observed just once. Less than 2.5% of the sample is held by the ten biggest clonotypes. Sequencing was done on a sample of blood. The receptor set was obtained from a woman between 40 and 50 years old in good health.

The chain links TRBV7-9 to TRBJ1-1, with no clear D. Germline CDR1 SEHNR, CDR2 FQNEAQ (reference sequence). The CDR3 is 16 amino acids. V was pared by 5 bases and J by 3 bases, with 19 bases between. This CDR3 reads CASSPGIKKSDTEAFF. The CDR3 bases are TGTGCCAGCAGCCCCGGGATCAAAAAAAGCGACACTGAAGCTTTCTTT.

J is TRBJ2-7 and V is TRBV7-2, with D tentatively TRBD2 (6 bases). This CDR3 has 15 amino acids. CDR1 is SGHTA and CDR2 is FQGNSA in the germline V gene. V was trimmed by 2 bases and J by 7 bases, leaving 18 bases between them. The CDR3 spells CASSLFTLASGEQYF. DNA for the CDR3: TGTGCCAGCAGCTTATTTACCCTAGCGAGTGGTGAGCAGTACTTC.

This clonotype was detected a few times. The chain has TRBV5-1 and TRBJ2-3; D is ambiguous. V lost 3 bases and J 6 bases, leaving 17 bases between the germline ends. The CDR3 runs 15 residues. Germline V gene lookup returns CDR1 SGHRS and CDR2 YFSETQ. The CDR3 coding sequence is TGCGCCAGCAGCTCCGCTGGACCGAGCCCGGATACGCAGTATTTT. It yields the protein CASSSAGPSPDTQYF. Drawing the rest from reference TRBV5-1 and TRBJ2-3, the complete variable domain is KAGVTQTPRYLIKTRGQQVTLSCSPISGHRSVSWYQQTPGQGLQFLFEYFSETQRNKGNFPGRFSGRQFSNSRSEMNVSTLELGDSALYLCASSSAGPSPDTQYFGPGTRLTVL.

CDR3 sequence: CASSVGGGGLYEQYF. As DNA, the CDR3 is TGTGCCAGCAGCGTAGGTGGCGGGGGACTCTACGAGCAGTACTTC. The chain is built from TRBV9 and TRBJ2-5, with 7 bases fitting TRBD2. The J call is in doubt because the DNA end fits TRBJ2-7 better. CDR1 SGDLS and CDR2 YYNGEE come from the germline V gene. CDR3 size: 15 residues.

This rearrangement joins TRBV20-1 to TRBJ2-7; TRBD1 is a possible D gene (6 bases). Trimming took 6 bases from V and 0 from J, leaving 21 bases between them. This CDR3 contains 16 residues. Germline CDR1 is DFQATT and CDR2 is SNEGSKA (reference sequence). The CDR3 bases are TGCAGTGCCACATCGTCAGGGGCCTATAACTCCTACGAGCAGTACTTC. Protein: CSATSSGAYNSYEQYF.

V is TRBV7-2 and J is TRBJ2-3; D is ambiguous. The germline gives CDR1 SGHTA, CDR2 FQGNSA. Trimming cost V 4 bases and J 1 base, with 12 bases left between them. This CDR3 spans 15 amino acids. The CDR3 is CASSSARSGTDTQYF. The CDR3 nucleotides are TGTGCCAGCAGCTCAGCCCGTTCTGGCACAGATACGCAGTATTTT.

CDR3 loop: CSARLAGASKNIQYF. The CDR3, as DNA: TGCAGTGCTAGGCTAGCGGGAGCATCCAAAAACATTCAGTACTTC. This chain connects TRBV20-1 to TRBJ2-4; TRBD2 agrees at 10 bases. This CDR3 is 15 amino acids long. Trimming took 3 bases from V and 2 from J; bases not matched to a gene: 4. Germline loops: CDR1 DFQATT, CDR2 SNEGSKA (reference sequence).

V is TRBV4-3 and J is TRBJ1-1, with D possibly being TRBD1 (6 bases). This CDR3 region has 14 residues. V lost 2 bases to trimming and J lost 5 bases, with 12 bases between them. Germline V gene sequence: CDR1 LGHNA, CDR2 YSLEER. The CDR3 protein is CASSQFWGATEAFF. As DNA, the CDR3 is TGCGCCAGCAGCCAATTCTGGGGGGCGACTGAAGCTTTCTTT.

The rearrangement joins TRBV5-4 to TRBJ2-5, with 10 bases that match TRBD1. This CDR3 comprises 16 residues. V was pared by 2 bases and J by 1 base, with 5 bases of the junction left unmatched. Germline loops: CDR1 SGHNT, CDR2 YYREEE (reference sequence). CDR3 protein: CASSFPGQGTQETQYF. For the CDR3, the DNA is TGTGCCAGCAGCTTTCCGGGACAGGGGACCCAAGAGACCCAGTACTTC.

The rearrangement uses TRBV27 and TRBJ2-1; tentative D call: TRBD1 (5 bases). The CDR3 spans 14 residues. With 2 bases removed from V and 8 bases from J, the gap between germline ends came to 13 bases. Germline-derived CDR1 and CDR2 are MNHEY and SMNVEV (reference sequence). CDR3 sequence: CASSLGTGSHEQFF. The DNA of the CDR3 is TGTGCCAGCAGTTTAGGAACAGGCAGCCATGAGCAGTTCTTC.

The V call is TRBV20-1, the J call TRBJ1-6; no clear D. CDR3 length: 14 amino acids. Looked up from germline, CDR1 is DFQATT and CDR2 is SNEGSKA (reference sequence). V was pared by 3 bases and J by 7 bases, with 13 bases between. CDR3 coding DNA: TGCAGTGCTAGGGTACAAGGGTGGAATTCACCCCTCCACTTT. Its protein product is CSARVQGWNSPLHF.

CDR3 sequence reads: CSARDDPWTITQYF. The CDR3 DNA follows: TGCAGTGCTAGAGATGACCCCTGGACAATTACGCAGTATTTT. The chain links TRBV20-1 to TRBJ2-3, with D possibly TRBD1 on 5 matching bases. This CDR3 is built from 14 residues. Trimming stripped 0 bases from V and 8 bases from J, with 15 bases between. The V gene's germline CDR1 is DFQATT and CDR2 SNEGSKA (reference sequence).

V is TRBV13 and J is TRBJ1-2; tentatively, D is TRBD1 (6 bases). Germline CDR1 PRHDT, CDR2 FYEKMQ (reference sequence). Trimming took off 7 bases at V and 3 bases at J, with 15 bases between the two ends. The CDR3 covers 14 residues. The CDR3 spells CASTFVGGHYGYTF. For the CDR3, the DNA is TGTGCCAGCACGTTTGTGGGGGGCCACTATGGCTACACCTTC.

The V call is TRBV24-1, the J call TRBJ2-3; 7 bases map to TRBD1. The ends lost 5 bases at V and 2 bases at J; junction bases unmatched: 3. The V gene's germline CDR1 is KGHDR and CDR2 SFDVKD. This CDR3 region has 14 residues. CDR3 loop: CATSAGQSTDTQYF. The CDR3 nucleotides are TGTGCCACCAGTGCGGGACAGTCCACAGATACGCAGTATTTT.

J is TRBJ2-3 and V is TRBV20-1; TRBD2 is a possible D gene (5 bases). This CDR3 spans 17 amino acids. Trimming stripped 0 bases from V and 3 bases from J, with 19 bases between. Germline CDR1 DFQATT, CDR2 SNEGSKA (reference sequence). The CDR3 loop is CSARDYRGIEGTDTQYF. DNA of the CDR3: TGCAGTGCTAGAGATTATCGGGGTATCGAGGGTACAGATACGCAGTATTTT.

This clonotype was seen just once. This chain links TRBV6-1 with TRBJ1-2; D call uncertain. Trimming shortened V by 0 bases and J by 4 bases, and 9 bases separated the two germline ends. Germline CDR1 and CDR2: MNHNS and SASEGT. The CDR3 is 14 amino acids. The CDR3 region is CASSEAAAFYGYTF. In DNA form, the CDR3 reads TGTGCCAGCAGTGAAGCCGCGGCCTTCTATGGCTACACCTTC.

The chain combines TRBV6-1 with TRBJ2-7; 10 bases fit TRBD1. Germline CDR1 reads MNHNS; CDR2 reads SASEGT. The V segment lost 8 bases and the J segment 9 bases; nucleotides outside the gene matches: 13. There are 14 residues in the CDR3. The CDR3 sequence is CASEGPGQGLRQYF. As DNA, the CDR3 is TGTGCCAGCGAGGGGCCGGGACAGGGGCTGAGGCAGTACTTC.

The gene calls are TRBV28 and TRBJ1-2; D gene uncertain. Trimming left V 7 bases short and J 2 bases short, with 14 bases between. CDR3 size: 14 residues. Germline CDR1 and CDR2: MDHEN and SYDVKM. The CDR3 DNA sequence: TGTGCCAGCACCTACGGGTTGAAAAACTATGGCTACACCTTC. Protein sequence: CASTYGLKNYGYTF.

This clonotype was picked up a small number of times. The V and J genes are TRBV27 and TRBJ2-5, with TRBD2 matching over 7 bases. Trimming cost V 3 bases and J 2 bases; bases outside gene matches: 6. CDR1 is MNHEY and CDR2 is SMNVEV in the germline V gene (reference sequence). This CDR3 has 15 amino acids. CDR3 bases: TGTGCCAGCAGTTTGGCCGGGACTATACAAGAGACCCAGTACTTC. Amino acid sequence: CASSLAGTIQETQYF.

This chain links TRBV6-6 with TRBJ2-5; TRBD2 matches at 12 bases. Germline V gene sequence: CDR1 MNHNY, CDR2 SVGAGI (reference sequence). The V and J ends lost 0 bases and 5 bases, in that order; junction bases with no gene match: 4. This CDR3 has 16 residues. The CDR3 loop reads CASSYSLAGGVETQYF. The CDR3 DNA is TGTGCCAGCAGTTACTCGCTAGCGGGGGGGGTGGAGACCCAGTACTTC.

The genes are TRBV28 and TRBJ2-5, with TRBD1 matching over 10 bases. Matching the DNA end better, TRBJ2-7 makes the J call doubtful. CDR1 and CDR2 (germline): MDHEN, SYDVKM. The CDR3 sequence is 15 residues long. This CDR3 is CASSLFMGQGNEQYF. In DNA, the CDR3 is TGTGCCAGCAGTTTATTCATGGGACAGGGGAACGAGCAGTACTTC.

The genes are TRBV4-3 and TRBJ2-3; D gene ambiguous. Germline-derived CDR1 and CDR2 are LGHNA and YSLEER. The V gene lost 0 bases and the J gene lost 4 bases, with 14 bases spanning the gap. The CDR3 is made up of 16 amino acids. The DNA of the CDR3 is TGCGCCAGCAGCCAAGATCTAGTCCAAATACCAGATACGCAGTATTTT. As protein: CASSQDLVQIPDTQYF.

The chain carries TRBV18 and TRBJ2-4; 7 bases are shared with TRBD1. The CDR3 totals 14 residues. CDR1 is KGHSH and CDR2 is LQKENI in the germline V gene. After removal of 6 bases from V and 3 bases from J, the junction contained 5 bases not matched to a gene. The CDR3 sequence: CASSIDRVKNIQYF. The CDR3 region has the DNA TGTGCCAGCTCTATAGACAGGGTCAAAAACATTCAGTACTTC.

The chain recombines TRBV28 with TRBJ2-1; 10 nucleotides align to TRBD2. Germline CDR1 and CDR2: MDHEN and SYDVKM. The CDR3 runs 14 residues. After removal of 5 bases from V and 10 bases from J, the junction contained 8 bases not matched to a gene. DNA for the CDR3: TGTGCCAGCAGTAAGCGGGGGGGCAATCACGAGCAGTTCTTC. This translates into CASSKRGGNHEQFF.

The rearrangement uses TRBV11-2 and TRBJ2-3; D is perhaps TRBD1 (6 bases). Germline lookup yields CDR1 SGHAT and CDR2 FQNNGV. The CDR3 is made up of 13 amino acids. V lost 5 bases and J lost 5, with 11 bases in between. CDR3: CASSLGTLDTQYF. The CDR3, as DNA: TGTGCCAGCAGCCTTGGGACATTAGATACGCAGTATTTT. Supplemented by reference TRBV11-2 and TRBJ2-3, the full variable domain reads EAGVAQSPRYKIIEKRQSVAFWCNPISGHATLYWYQQILGQGPKLLIQFQNNGVVDDSQLPKDRFSAERLKGVDSTLKIQPAKLEDSAVYLCASSLGTLDTQYFGPGTRLTVL.

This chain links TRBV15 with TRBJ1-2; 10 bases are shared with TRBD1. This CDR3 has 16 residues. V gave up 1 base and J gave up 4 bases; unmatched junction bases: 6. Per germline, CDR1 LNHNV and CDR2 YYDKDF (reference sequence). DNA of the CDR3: TGTGCCACCAGCAGAGCCGGGACAGGGGCCCCCTATGGCTACACCTTC. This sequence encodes CATSRAGTGAPYGYTF.

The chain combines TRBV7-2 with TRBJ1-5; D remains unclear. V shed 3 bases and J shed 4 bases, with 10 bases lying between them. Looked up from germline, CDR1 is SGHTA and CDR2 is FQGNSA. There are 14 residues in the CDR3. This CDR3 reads CASSFKKDNQPQHF. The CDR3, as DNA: TGTGCCAGCAGCTTTAAGAAGGATAATCAGCCCCAGCATTTT.